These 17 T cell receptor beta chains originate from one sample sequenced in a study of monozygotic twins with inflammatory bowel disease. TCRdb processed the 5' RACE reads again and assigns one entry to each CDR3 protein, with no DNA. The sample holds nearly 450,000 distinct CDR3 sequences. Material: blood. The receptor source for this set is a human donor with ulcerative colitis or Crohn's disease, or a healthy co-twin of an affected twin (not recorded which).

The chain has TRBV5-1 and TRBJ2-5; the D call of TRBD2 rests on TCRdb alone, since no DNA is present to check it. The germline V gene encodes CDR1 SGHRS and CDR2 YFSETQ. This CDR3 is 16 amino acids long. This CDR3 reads CASTSGLAGLGETQYF.

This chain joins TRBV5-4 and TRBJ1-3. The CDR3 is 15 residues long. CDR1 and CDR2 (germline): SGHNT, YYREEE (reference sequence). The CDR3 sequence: CASSQRQDSGNTIYF.

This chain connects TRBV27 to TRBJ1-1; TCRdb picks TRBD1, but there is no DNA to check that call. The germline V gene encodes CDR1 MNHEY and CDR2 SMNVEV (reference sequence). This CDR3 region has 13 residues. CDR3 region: CASSLQGRTEAFF.

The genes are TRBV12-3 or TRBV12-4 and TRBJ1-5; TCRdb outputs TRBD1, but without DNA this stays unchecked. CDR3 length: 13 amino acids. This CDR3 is CASRRTEDQPQHF.

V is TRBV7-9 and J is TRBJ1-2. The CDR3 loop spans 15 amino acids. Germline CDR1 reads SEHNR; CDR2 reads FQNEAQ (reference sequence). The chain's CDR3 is CASSLAGALGYGYTF.

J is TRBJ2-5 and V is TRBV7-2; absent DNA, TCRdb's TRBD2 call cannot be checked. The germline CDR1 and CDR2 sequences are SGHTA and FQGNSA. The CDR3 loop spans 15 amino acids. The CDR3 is CASSFRSSGAETQYF.

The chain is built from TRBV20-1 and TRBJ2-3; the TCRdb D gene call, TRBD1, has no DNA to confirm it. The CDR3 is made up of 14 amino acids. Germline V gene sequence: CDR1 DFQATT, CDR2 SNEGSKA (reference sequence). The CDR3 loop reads CSARGGVRGDTQYF.

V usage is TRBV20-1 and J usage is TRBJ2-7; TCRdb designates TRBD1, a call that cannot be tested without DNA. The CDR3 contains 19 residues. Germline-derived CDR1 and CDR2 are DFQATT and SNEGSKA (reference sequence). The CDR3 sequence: CSARDLEGRGKLFPYEQYF.

CDR3 sequence: CASSIGGLVLSSYNEQFF. V and J are TRBV19 and TRBJ2-1; the TCRdb call, TRBD2, lacks DNA for checking. CDR1 is LNHDA, CDR2 SQIVND, per germline (reference sequence). This CDR3 has 18 residues. Full variable domain (missing parts from reference TRBV19 and TRBJ2-1): DGGITQSPKYLFRKEGQNVTLSCEQNLNHDAMYWYRQDPGQGLRLIYYSQIVNDFQKGDIAEGYSVSREKKESFPLTVTSAQKNPTAFYLCASSIGGLVLSSYNEQFFGPGTRLTVL.

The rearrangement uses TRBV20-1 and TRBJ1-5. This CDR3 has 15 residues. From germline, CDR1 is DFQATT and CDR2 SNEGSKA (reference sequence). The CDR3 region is CSASMGSVGNQPQHF.

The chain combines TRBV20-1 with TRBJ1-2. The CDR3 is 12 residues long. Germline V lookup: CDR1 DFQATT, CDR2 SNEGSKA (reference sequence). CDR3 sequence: CSARGSNYGYTF.

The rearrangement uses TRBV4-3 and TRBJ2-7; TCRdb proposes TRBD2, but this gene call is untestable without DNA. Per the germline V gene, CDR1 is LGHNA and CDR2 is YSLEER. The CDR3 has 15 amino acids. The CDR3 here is CASSRGTSGNYEQYF.

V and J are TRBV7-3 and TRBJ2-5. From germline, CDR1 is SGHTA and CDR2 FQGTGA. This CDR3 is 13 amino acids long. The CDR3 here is CSSSLAREETQYF.

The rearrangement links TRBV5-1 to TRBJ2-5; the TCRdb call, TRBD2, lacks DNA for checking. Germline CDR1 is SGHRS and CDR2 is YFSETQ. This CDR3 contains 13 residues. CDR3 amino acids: CASSEGLAETQYF.

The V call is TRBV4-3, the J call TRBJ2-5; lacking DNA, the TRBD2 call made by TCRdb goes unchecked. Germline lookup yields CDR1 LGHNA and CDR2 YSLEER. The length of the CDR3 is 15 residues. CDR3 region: CASSQDTASRETQYF.

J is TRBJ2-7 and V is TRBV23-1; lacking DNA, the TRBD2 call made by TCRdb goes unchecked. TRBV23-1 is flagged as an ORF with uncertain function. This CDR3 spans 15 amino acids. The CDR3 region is CASSSVRDCVYEQYF.

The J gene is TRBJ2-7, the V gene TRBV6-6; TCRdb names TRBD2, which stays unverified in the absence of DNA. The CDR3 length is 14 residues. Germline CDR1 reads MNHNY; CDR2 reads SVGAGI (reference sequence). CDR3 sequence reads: CASSYSGLTGEQYF.